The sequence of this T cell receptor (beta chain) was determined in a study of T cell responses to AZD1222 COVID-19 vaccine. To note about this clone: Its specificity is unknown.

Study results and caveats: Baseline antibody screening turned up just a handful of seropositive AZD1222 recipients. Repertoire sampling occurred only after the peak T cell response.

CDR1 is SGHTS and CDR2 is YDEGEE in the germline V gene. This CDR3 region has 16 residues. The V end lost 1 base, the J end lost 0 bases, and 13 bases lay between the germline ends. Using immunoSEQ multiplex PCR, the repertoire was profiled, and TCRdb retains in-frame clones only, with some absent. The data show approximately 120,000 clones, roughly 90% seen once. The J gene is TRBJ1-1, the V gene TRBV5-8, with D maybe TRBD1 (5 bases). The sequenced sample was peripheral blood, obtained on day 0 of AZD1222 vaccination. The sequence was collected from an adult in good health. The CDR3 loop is CASSLSPDRVNTEAFF. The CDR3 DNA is TGTGCCAGCAGCTTGTCCCCCGACAGAGTGAACACTGAAGCTTTCTTT.